Following are 18 T cell receptor beta chains from one sample sequenced in a study of OX40 agonist ivuxolimab in advanced cancers. Receptors were amplified or captured by the immunoSEQ multiplex PCR assay. Entries here come from immuneACCESS through TCRdb and include only in-frame sequences with V and J called. Some clones fail to appear in such tables; in the studies checked, an unresolved V gene covers under half of the shortfall, and the cause of the remainder is unknown. The table for this sample lists about 36,000 clones; around 89% of them were counted only once. 4% of the sample lies in the top ten. Source: CD4+ or CD8+ T cells sorted from blood, taken in a trial of the OX40 agonist ivuxolimab. The receptor set was obtained from an adult with an advanced solid tumor such as melanoma, head and neck, liver or kidney cancer.

The count of this clone is one. The rearrangement uses TRBV6-5 and TRBJ2-7; no definite D call. In germline, CDR1 is MNHEY, CDR2 SVGAGI. This CDR3 has 13 residues. With 4 bases removed from V and 4 bases from J, the gap between germline ends came to 11 bases. The CDR3 DNA sequence: TGTGCCAGCAGTTCGCCTCCGCTTTACGAGCAGTACTTC. As protein: CASSSPPLYEQYF.

This clone came up once. This chain links TRBV30 with TRBJ2-5, with 8 bases aligning to TRBD2. CDR1 is GTSNPN, CDR2 SVGIG, per germline (reference sequence). This CDR3 has 14 residues. The J segment lost 5 bases and the V segment lost 0 bases, leaving 5 bases of the junction unmatched. This chain's CDR3 is CAWSVAGVEETQYF. The CDR3 DNA is TGTGCCTGGAGTGTAGCGGGAGTTGAGGAGACCCAGTACTTC.

This rearrangement joins TRBV7-8 to TRBJ2-7, with D hard to call. Trimming pared 3 bases from V and 3 bases from J, leaving 6 bases between. The V gene's germline CDR1 is SGHVS and CDR2 FQNEAQ. The CDR3 runs to 12 residues. CDR3 DNA sequence: TGTGCCAGCAGCTTCTTTATCTACGAGCAGTACTTC. The encoded protein is CASSFFIYEQYF. Supplemented by reference TRBV7-8 and TRBJ2-7, the full variable domain reads GAGVSQSPRYKVAKRGQDVALRCDPISGHVSLFWYQQALGQGPEFLTYFQNEAQLDKSGLPSDRFFAERPEGSVSTLKIQRTQQEDSAVYLCASSFFIYEQYFGPGTRLTVT.

The sample holds a few counts of this clone. The junction departs from the called germline gene at one end, perhaps through a read error. The chain is built from TRBV29-1 and TRBJ2-1, with a possible D match to TRBD2 (6 bases). This CDR3 contains 11 residues. Germline CDR1 and CDR2: SQVTM and ANQGSEA. The DNA of the CDR3 is TGCAGCGCTGAACGGGGGAATGAGCAGTTCTTC. It yields the protein CSAERGNEQFF.

This chain links TRBV7-9 with TRBJ2-2; either TRBD1 or TRBD2 may fit D (5 bases each). The CDR3 extends over 14 amino acids. Germline V CDR1 and CDR2: SEHNR, FQNEAQ (reference sequence). V was cut by 1 base and J by 6 bases, with 9 bases left in between. The CDR3 sequence: CASSLVGDAGELFF. Here the CDR3 DNA reads TGTGCCAGCAGCTTAGTTGGGGACGCCGGGGAGCTGTTTTTT. The full variable domain, rest sourced from reference TRBV7-9 and TRBJ2-2, is DTGVSQNPRHKITKRGQNVTFRCDPISEHNRLYWYRQTLGQGPEFLTYFQNEAQLEKSRLLSDRFSAERPKGSFSTLEIQRTEQGDSAMYLCASSLVGDAGELFFGEGSRLTVL.

V and J are TRBV7-6 and TRBJ1-5; 7 bases agree with TRBD1. The CDR3 length is 17 residues. J lost 2 bases, V lost 2 bases, and 9 bases had no gene match. The germline V gene has CDR1 SGHVS and CDR2 FNYEAQ. The CDR3, as DNA: TGTGCCAGCAGCTTAATCCTCGACAGGGTTGGCAATCAGCCCCAGCATTTT. Translated, it gives CASSLILDRVGNQPQHF.

The chain employs TRBV19 and TRBJ2-1, with 9 bases identical to TRBD2. The V segment lost 5 bases and the J segment 4 bases; nucleotides outside the gene matches: 9. The germline V gene has CDR1 LNHDA and CDR2 SQIVND (reference sequence). The CDR3 totals 16 residues. In nucleotides, the CDR3 is TGTGCCAGTAGTGGGGGTCTAGCGGGAATATACAATGAGCAGTTCTTC. It translates to CASSGGLAGIYNEQFF.

This rearrangement joins TRBV9 to TRBJ1-3, with TRBD1 identical over 7 bases. The CDR3 is made up of 17 amino acids. Losses at the gene ends were 0 bases for V and 0 bases for J; bases not matched to a gene: 6. Germline assignment: CDR1 SGDLS and CDR2 YYNGEE. The CDR3 is CASSVASTGVSGNTIYF. In DNA, the CDR3 is TGTGCCAGCAGCGTAGCCTCCACAGGGGTCTCTGGAAACACCATATATTTT.

Points on this clone: The junction departs from germline at one end; a sequencing error may be responsible. This chain uses TRBV7-7 with TRBJ2-3, with D tentatively TRBD1 (6 bases). The CDR3 is 18 residues long. Germline assignment: CDR1 SSHAT and CDR2 FNYEAQ (reference sequence). CDR3: CASSLAPVNREGTDTQYF. Written as DNA, the CDR3 is TGTGCTAGCAGCTTAGCGCCGGTTAACAGGGAAGGTACAGATACGCAGTATTTT. The whole variable domain, filled in from reference TRBV7-7 and TRBJ2-3, reads GAGVSQSPRYKVTKRGQDVTLRCDPISSHATLYWYQQALGQGPEFLTYFNYEAQPDKSGLPSDRFSAERPEGSISTLTIQRTEQRDSAMYRCASSLAPVNREGTDTQYFGPGTRLTVL.

This chain links TRBV9 with TRBJ1-4; tentative D call: TRBD1 (6 bases). The V end was cut by 4 bases, the J end by 1 base, with 8 bases between. This CDR3 has 14 amino acids. In germline, CDR1 is SGDLS, CDR2 YYNGEE. The CDR3 sequence: CASSTGRTNEKLFF. Here the CDR3 DNA reads TGTGCCAGCAGCACAGGGCGAACTAATGAAAAACTGTTTTTT. The whole variable domain, filled in from reference TRBV9 and TRBJ1-4, reads DSGVTQTPKHLITATGQRVTLRCSPRSGDLSVYWYQQSLDQGLQFLIQYYNGEERAKGNILERFSAQQFPDLHSELNLSSLELGDSALYFCASSTGRTNEKLFFGSGTQLSVL.

V gene TRBV2 combines with J gene TRBJ2-1, with 8 bases fitting TRBD2. CDR1 SNHLY and CDR2 FYNNEI come from the germline V gene. The trim removed 5 bases at V and 7 bases at J, leaving 10 bases unmatched. The CDR3 spans 15 residues. The DNA for the CDR3 is TGTGCCAGCAGTCGGACTAGCCTCAGTGGGAATGAGCAGTTCTTC. Translated: CASSRTSLSGNEQFF.

This chain joins TRBV10-3 and TRBJ2-3; TRBD2 aligns across 9 bases. The CDR3 consists of 15 residues. From germline, CDR1 is ENHRY and CDR2 SYGVKD. J lost 2 bases, V lost 8 bases, and 8 bases had no gene match. The CDR3 sequence is CAIGSGGRPTDTQYF. The DNA of the CDR3 is TGTGCCATCGGTAGCGGGGGCCGCCCCACAGATACGCAGTATTTT.

This rearrangement joins TRBV6-1 to TRBJ2-6; D gene unclear. V shed 6 bases and J shed 2 bases, with 8 bases lying between them. CDR1 is MNHNS, CDR2 SASEGT, per germline. The CDR3 spans 14 residues. DNA of the CDR3: TGTGCCAGCAGCCTTCCGGCTGGGGCCAACGTCCTGACTTTC. Residues: CASSLPAGANVLTF.

V and J are TRBV2 and TRBJ2-7; TRBD2 agrees at 10 bases. Germline V gives CDR1 SNHLY, CDR2 FYNNEI. The CDR3 sequence is 12 residues long. V dropped 8 bases and J dropped 3; count of bases not matched to a gene: 1. The CDR3 reads CASRTSGYEQYF. CDR3 coding DNA: TGTGCCAGCCGGACTAGCGGCTACGAGCAGTACTTC.

The chain recombines TRBV30 with TRBJ2-1; D is perhaps TRBD2 (7 bases). V gave up 1 base and J gave up 4 bases, with 20 bases separating them. CDR1 is GTSNPN and CDR2 is SVGIG in the germline V gene (reference sequence). The CDR3 runs 17 residues. The CDR3 coding sequence is TGTGCCTGGAGTGATAAAGGGGGGGGCGCGTTTTACAATGAGCAGTTCTTC. It specifies CAWSDKGGGAFYNEQFF.

The CDR3 here is CSAGQGEAFF. DNA for the CDR3: TGCAGTGCTGGGCAGGGGGAAGCTTTCTTT. The chain combines TRBV20-1 with TRBJ1-1; a possible D gene is TRBD1 (6 bases). CDR3 length equals 10 residues. The germline V gene encodes CDR1 DFQATT and CDR2 SNEGSKA (reference sequence). The V and J ends lost 5 bases and 8 bases respectively, with 9 bases between them.

The count of this clone is one. The chain is built from TRBV2 and TRBJ1-2; D remains ambiguous. The V gene's germline CDR1 is SNHLY and CDR2 FYNNEI. Trimming took off 7 bases at V and 4 bases at J, with 13 bases between the two ends. CDR3 length: 13 residues. DNA for the CDR3: TGTGCCAGCATTACCACCCAGAGCTATGGCTACACCTTC. The encoded protein is CASITTQSYGYTF.

This chain connects TRBV11-1 to TRBJ2-5; the D gene is possibly TRBD2 (5 bases). The CDR3 is 14 residues long. Trimming took 5 bases from V and 4 from J, leaving 14 bases between them. Germline V gene lookup returns CDR1 SGHAT and CDR2 FQDESV (reference sequence). CDR3 loop: CASSPGHSAETQYF. The CDR3 DNA reads TGTGCCAGCAGCCCCGGTCATAGCGCAGAGACCCAGTACTTC. Looking up the rest from reference TRBV11-1 and TRBJ2-5 gives the full variable domain: EAEVAQSPRYKITEKSQAVAFWCDPISGHATLYWYRQILGQGPELLVQFQDESVVDDSQLPKDRFSAERLKGVDSTLKIQPAELGDSAMYLCASSPGHSAETQYFGPGTRLLVL.